A single sample gave rise to the 32 T cell receptor beta chains below, sequenced in a study of blood T cell repertoires in COVID-19. Produced via immunoSEQ multiplex PCR; TCRdb's table is partial and in-frame only. Of roughly 230,000 clones listed, 80% to 90% were seen once; the top ten hold around 8.9%. Sequencing input: peripheral blood. The receptors were gathered from a man between 35 and 55 years old with active or convalescent COVID-19.

The chain has TRBV4-2 and TRBJ2-1; D not resolved. This CDR3 contains 17 residues. Deletions cut 0 bases from V and 5 bases from J, with 17 bases between. In germline, CDR1 is LGHNA, CDR2 YNFKEQ. The CDR3 sequence: CASSQDSAETPNNEQFF. CDR3 DNA sequence: TGTGCCAGCAGCCAAGATTCGGCGGAAACGCCAAACAATGAGCAGTTCTTC.

As DNA, the CDR3 is TGTGCCAGCCTACGAACAGGGACCGGGGAGCTGTTTTTT. Protein product: CASLRTGTGELFF. This sequence joins TRBV12-3 or TRBV12-4 and TRBJ2-2, with D tentatively TRBD1 (6 bases). V gave up 8 bases and J gave up 5 bases, with 12 bases separating them. This CDR3 is 13 amino acids long.

J is TRBJ1-5 and V is TRBV19, with 7 bases identical to TRBD1. Unmatched junction bases numbered 14, after V lost 6 bases and J lost 6 bases. The CDR3 loop spans 16 amino acids. Looked up from germline, CDR1 is LNHDA and CDR2 is SQIVND (reference sequence). CDR3 protein: CASRQFAGGIAQPQHF. CDR3 coding DNA: TGTGCCAGTAGACAGTTTGCAGGGGGAATTGCTCAGCCCCAGCATTTT.

The genes are TRBV6-5 and TRBJ2-7, with 8 positions matching TRBD1. The CDR3 is 15 residues long. V lost 5 bases, J lost 0 bases, and 6 bases stayed unmatched. Germline loops: CDR1 MNHEY, CDR2 SVGAGI. CDR3 region: CASSLTGVVSYEQYF. The DNA for the CDR3 is TGTGCCAGCAGTCTGACAGGGGTCGTCTCCTACGAGCAGTACTTC.

This chain connects TRBV23-1 to TRBJ1-1; no firm D call. TRBV23-1 is reported as an ORF; its role is uncertain. The CDR3 is 12 residues long. V gave up 6 bases and J gave up 2 bases, with 7 bases separating them. The CDR3 region has the DNA TGCGCCAGCAGGGGGAGAAACACTGAAGCTTTCTTT. Translated: CASRGRNTEAFF.

The chain links TRBV2 to TRBJ2-1; D possibly corresponds to TRBD2 (5 bases). Trimming shortened V by 5 bases and J by 10 bases, and 12 bases separated the two germline ends. The germline V gene encodes CDR1 SNHLY and CDR2 FYNNEI. The CDR3 consists of 12 residues. The CDR3 loop is CASSRGLGEQFF. The CDR3 region has the DNA TGTGCCAGCAGTCGAGGACTTGGGGAGCAGTTCTTC. The full variable domain, with the rest looked up from reference TRBV2 and TRBJ2-1, is EPEVTQTPSHQVTQMGQEVILRCVPISNHLYFYWYRQILGQKVEFLVSFYNNEISEKSEIFDDQFSVERPDGSNFTLKIRSTKLEDSAMYFCASSRGLGEQFFGPGTRLTVL.

V and J are TRBV11-3 and TRBJ2-5; 14 positions match TRBD2. Germline assignment: CDR1 SGHNT and CDR2 YENEEA. The length of the CDR3 is 18 residues. V dropped 5 bases and J dropped 5; count of bases not matched to a gene: 13. Written as DNA, the CDR3 is TGTGCCAGCAGCACCCCATCGACTAGCGGGGGGGCCAGGGAGACCCAGTACTTC. It translates to CASSTPSTSGGARETQYF.

The count of this clone is one. J is TRBJ2-1 and V is TRBV11-2, with 9 bases aligning to TRBD1. V gave up 5 bases and J gave up 9 bases; unmatched junction bases: 8. Per the germline V gene, CDR1 is SGHAT and CDR2 is FQNNGV. The CDR3 covers 14 residues. Here the CDR3 reads CASSLTGGSGEQFF. In DNA form, the CDR3 reads TGTGCCAGCAGCCTTACAGGGGGCAGCGGTGAGCAGTTCTTC. The whole variable domain, remainder taken from reference TRBV11-2 and TRBJ2-1, is EAGVAQSPRYKIIEKRQSVAFWCNPISGHATLYWYQQILGQGPKLLIQFQNNGVVDDSQLPKDRFSAERLKGVDSTLKIQPAKLEDSAVYLCASSLTGGSGEQFFGPGTRLTVL.

The chain uses TRBV28 and TRBJ2-6; TRBD1 matches at 10 bases. The CDR3 consists of 16 residues. Per germline, CDR1 MDHEN and CDR2 SYDVKM. V dropped 8 bases and J dropped 0; count of bases not matched to a gene: 4. The DNA for the CDR3 is TGTGCCAGCTGGGACAGGGGAAGCTCTGGGGCCAACGTCCTGACTTTC. Its protein product is CASWDRGSSGANVLTF.

CDR3 sequence: CASSISGFYQETQYF. The CDR3 DNA reads as TGTGCCAGTAGTATATCCGGGTTTTACCAAGAGACCCAGTACTTC. V usage is TRBV19 and J usage is TRBJ2-5; D gene uncertain. The CDR3 is made up of 15 amino acids. Trimming took off 2 bases at V and 0 bases at J, with 10 bases between the two ends. Per the germline V gene, CDR1 is LNHDA and CDR2 is SQIVND (reference sequence).

V is TRBV10-2 and J is TRBJ2-5; TRBD2 agrees at 9 bases. With the DNA end fitting TRBJ2-7 better, the J assignment may be wrong. This CDR3 contains 13 residues. Germline loops: CDR1 WSHSY, CDR2 SAAADI. The CDR3 protein is CASRGLAGYEQYF. CDR3 nucleotide sequence: TGCGCCAGCAGAGGCCTAGCGGGGTACGAGCAGTACTTC.

V and J are TRBV11-2 and TRBJ2-7; 7 nucleotides line up with TRBD1. V gave up 7 bases and J gave up 0 bases; unmatched junction bases: 18. Germline V CDR1 and CDR2: SGHAT, FQNNGV. The CDR3 has 18 amino acids. The CDR3 bases are TGTGCCAGCACCCCACCCAGGGGGAAACTCCTAAGCTCCTACGAGCAGTACTTC. It encodes CASTPPRGKLLSSYEQYF.

The V gene is TRBV10-3, the J gene TRBJ1-3; D is unresolved. Germline CDR1 reads ENHRY; CDR2 reads SYGVKD. V dropped 7 bases and J dropped 0 bases, with 7 bases sitting between them. This CDR3 region has 13 residues. CDR3 loop: CAITGGSGNTIYF. In DNA form, the CDR3 reads TGTGCCATCACAGGAGGCTCTGGAAACACCATATATTTT.

The chain couples TRBV19 to TRBJ2-7; D possibly corresponds to TRBD1 (6 bases). The CDR3 has 14 residues. Per germline, CDR1 LNHDA and CDR2 SQIVND (reference sequence). V was clipped by 6 bases and J by 3 bases, with 15 bases between them. The CDR3 here is CASRGRGVNYEQYF. CDR3 nucleotides: TGTGCCAGTAGGGGCAGGGGAGTAAACTACGAGCAGTACTTC.

This chain connects TRBV7-9 to TRBJ1-3; D gene uncertain. The CDR3 spans 13 residues. With 6 bases removed from V and 4 bases from J, the gap between germline ends came to 10 bases. CDR1 is SEHNR and CDR2 is FQNEAQ in the germline V gene (reference sequence). The CDR3 protein is CASSRDIGNTIYF. The DNA for the CDR3 is TGTGCCAGCAGTAGAGACATCGGAAACACCATATATTTT.

The gene calls are TRBV30 and TRBJ1-1; perhaps TRBD1 as D (5 bases). The germline CDR1 and CDR2 sequences are GTSNPN and SVGIG (reference sequence). The CDR3 is 12 amino acids. Trimming removed 4 bases from V and 1 base from J, with 7 bases in between. CDR3 residues: CAWNGANTEAFF. The DNA for the CDR3 is TGTGCCTGGAATGGGGCGAACACTGAAGCTTTCTTT.

V gene TRBV24-1 combines with J gene TRBJ2-7; TRBD2 agrees at 7 bases. Germline V gives CDR1 KGHDR, CDR2 SFDVKD. The CDR3 covers 19 residues. With 3 bases clipped from V and 6 bases from J, the junction kept 22 bases outside the gene matches. In nucleotides, the CDR3 is TGTGCCACCAGTGATCTGCCAAACCCTAACATAGGTGGGAGGGCCGAGCAGTACTTC. This codes for CATSDLPNPNIGGRAEQYF.

The chain couples TRBV5-5 to TRBJ1-2; weak D call: TRBD1 (6 bases). The CDR3 is 14 residues long. V was cut by 1 base and J by 4 bases, with 11 bases left in between. Per the germline V gene, CDR1 is SGHKS and CDR2 is YYEKEE (reference sequence). In DNA form, the CDR3 reads TGTGCCAGCAGCTTGCAGGGGCAAAGCTATGGCTACACCTTC. As protein: CASSLQGQSYGYTF.

The chain combines TRBV7-2 with TRBJ2-5, with 7 bases fitting TRBD2. Germline V gene sequence: CDR1 SGHTA, CDR2 FQGNSA. With V trimmed by 4 bases and J by 1 base, 6 bases remained unmatched. The CDR3 consists of 15 residues. CDR3 sequence: CASSYGLAVQETQYF. CDR3 bases: TGTGCCAGCAGCTATGGCCTAGCGGTCCAAGAGACCCAGTACTTC.

This chain links TRBV13 with TRBJ2-7; perhaps TRBD1 as D (5 bases). CDR1 is PRHDT, CDR2 FYEKMQ, per germline (reference sequence). CDR3 size: 12 residues. V dropped 5 bases and J dropped 6 bases, with 11 bases sitting between them. The CDR3 region is CASSGPGFEQYF. As DNA, the CDR3 is TGTGCCAGCAGCGGTCCAGGGTTCGAGCAGTACTTC.

This sequence joins TRBV2 and TRBJ2-2, with D maybe TRBD2 (6 bases). V lost 1 base and J 6 bases, leaving 15 bases between the germline ends. There are 16 residues in the CDR3. Germline V gives CDR1 SNHLY, CDR2 FYNNEI. CDR3 loop: CASSEGVVGRSGELFF. DNA for the CDR3: TGTGCCAGCAGTGAAGGGGTGGTTGGGAGGTCCGGGGAGCTGTTTTTT.

V usage is TRBV6-6 and J usage is TRBJ2-7; no reliable D call. Trimming stripped 0 bases from V and 2 bases from J, with 5 bases between. Germline lookup yields CDR1 MNHNY and CDR2 SVGAGI (reference sequence). There are 13 residues in the CDR3. CDR3 DNA sequence: TGTGCCAGCAGTTACTCGAGAGCCTACGAGCAGTACTTC. Translation: CASSYSRAYEQYF.

This CDR3 reads CASSRTGFESGYTF. DNA for the CDR3: TGTGCCAGCAGTAGAACCGGGTTCGAGAGTGGCTACACCTTC. The chain combines TRBV28 with TRBJ1-2; D is unclear. CDR1 and CDR2 (germline): MDHEN, SYDVKM. The V gene lost 5 bases and the J gene lost 7 bases, with 17 bases spanning the gap. The length of the CDR3 is 14 residues.

The chain recombines TRBV28 with TRBJ1-1, with a possible D match to TRBD1 (6 bases). V lost 3 bases, J lost 9 bases, and 17 bases lay in between. CDR1 is MDHEN and CDR2 is SYDVKM in the germline V gene. The CDR3 sequence is 14 residues long. The chain's CDR3 is CASSLEDRVTKAFF. DNA of the CDR3: TGTGCCAGCAGTTTGGAGGACAGAGTTACTAAAGCTTTCTTT.

This clone was picked up a small number of times. The rearrangement links TRBV7-9 to TRBJ1-4; 7 bases are shared with TRBD1. Germline V gene data show CDR1 as SEHNR and CDR2 as FQNEAQ (reference sequence). After removal of 3 bases from V and 5 bases from J, the junction contained 6 bases not matched to a gene. The CDR3 totals 15 residues. As DNA, the CDR3 is TGTGCCAGCAGCTTTGCCCAGGGACAGAATGAAAAACTGTTTTTT. Residues: CASSFAQGQNEKLFF.

This clone was counted once. The J gene is TRBJ2-5, the V gene TRBV6-5; possible D gene TRBD1, 5 bases. CDR1 is MNHEY, CDR2 SVGAGI, per germline. The CDR3 totals 13 residues. Trimming removed 2 bases at V and 1 base at J, with 5 bases between. The CDR3 reads CASSYQGQETQYF. CDR3 bases: TGTGCCAGCAGTTACCAGGGCCAAGAGACCCAGTACTTC.

The V call is TRBV5-1, the J call TRBJ2-1, with TRBD2 matching 13 bases. The CDR3 consists of 15 residues. V was clipped by 10 bases and J by 7 bases; unmatched bases: 11. CDR1 is SGHRS, CDR2 YFSETQ, per germline. The CDR3 here is CACTTGTSGKNEQFF. CDR3 nucleotides: TGCGCCTGTACCACCGGGACTAGCGGGAAAAATGAGCAGTTCTTC.

The chain employs TRBV4-3 and TRBJ1-6; D unresolved. The V end was cut by 0 bases, the J end by 2 bases, with 5 bases between. The CDR3 length is 15 residues. Germline V lookup: CDR1 LGHNA, CDR2 YSLEER. DNA of the CDR3: TGCGCCAGCAGCCAAGAGAGCACCTATAATTCACCCCTCCACTTT. It is translated as CASSQESTYNSPLHF.

This chain's CDR3 is CASSLGTNRGRTEAFF. CDR3 in DNA: TGCGCCAGCAGCCTCGGGACAAATAGGGGCCGGACTGAAGCTTTCTTT. V and J are TRBV4-3 and TRBJ1-1, with a possible D match to TRBD1 (6 bases). CDR1 and CDR2 from the germline V gene are LGHNA and YSLEER. This CDR3 is built from 16 residues. Deletions cut 4 bases from V and 5 bases from J, with 20 bases between.

V and J are TRBV27 and TRBJ1-4, with a weak D call TRBD1 (6 bases). The V end was cut by 3 bases, the J end by 11 bases, with 19 bases between. CDR3 length: 15 residues. Germline CDR1 reads MNHEY; CDR2 reads SMNVEV (reference sequence). This CDR3 is CASSFQTGKIEKLFF. The CDR3 nucleotides are TGTGCCAGCAGTTTTCAGACAGGAAAAATTGAGAAACTGTTTTTT.

The V call is TRBV27, the J call TRBJ2-7; TRBD2 matches 7 bases. CDR1 and CDR2 from the germline V gene are MNHEY and SMNVEV (reference sequence). The junction had 5 bases not matched to a gene; V was cut back by 2 bases and J by 7 bases. The CDR3 loop spans 13 amino acids. The CDR3 coding sequence is TGTGCCAGCAGTTTAAGGCACGGGGGGGAGCAGTACTTC. It is translated as CASSLRHGGEQYF.

The rearrangement uses TRBV6-5 and TRBJ1-5; D is possibly TRBD1 (5 bases). In germline, CDR1 is MNHEY, CDR2 SVGAGI. This CDR3 has 14 residues. Trimming pared 7 bases from V and 4 bases from J, leaving 14 bases between. The DNA for the CDR3 is TGTGCCAGCACCCAAGGGGTAGAAAATCAGCCCCAGCATTTT. Amino acid sequence: CASTQGVENQPQHF.